This T cell receptor (beta chain) was recovered during a study of beta chain features in type 1 diabetes. Of the isolated RNA, all was reverse transcribed, and so the sequenced material was expressed TCRB transcripts. TCRdb's copy holds only in-frame clones and misses some; the assay was immunoSEQ multiplex PCR. This sample has some 150,000 clones, with roughly 10% found just once. The CDR3 has 15 amino acids. In germline, CDR1 is ENHRY, CDR2 SYGVKD. The V and J ends lost 7 bases and 7 bases respectively, with 20 bases between them. This clone appeared a few times. This chain joins TRBV10-3 and TRBJ2-1, with D possibly being TRBD1 (7 bases). The material sequenced was central memory CD4+ T cells from blood. This clonotype was sampled from a woman aged 40-49 years in good health. The CDR3 sequence: CAITSNGAGQNEQFF. The CDR3 region has the DNA TGTGCCATCACCTCCAACGGGGCGGGACAGAATGAGCAGTTCTTC.